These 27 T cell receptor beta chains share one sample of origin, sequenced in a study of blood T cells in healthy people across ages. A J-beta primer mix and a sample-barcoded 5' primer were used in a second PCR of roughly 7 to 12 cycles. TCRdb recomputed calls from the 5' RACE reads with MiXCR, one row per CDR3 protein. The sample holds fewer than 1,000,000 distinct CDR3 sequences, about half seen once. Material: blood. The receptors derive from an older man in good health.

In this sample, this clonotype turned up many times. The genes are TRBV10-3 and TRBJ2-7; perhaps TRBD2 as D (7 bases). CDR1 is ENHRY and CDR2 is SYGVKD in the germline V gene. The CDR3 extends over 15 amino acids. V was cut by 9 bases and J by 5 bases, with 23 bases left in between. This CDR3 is CAIGGGGRNVHEQYF. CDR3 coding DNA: TGTGCCATTGGAGGGGGGGGCCGGAACGTGCACGAGCAGTACTTC.

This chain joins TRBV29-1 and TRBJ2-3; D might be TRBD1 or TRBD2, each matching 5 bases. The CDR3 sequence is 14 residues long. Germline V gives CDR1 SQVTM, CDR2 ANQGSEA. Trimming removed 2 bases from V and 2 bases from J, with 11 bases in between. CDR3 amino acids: CSVERGDATDTQYF. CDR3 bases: TGCAGCGTTGAACGAGGGGATGCCACAGATACGCAGTATTTT.

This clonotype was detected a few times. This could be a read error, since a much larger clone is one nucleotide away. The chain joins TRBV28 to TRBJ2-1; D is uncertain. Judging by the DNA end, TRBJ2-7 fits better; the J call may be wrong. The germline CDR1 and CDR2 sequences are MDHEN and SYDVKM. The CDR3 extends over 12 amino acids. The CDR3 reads CASSPSYNEQYF. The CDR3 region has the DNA TGTGCCAGCAGCCCCTCCTACAATGAGCAGTACTTC.

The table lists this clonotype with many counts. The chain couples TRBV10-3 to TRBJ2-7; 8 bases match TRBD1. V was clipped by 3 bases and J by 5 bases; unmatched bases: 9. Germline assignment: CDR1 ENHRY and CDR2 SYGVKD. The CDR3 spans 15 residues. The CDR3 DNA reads TGTGCCATCAGTGACTCGGACAGGGCCGGGGACGAGCAGTACTTC. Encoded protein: CAISDSDRAGDEQYF.

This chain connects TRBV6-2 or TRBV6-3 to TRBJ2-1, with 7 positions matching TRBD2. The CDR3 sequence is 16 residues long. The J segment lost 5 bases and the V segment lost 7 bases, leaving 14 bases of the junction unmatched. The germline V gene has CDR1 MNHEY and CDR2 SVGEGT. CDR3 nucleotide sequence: TGTGCCAGCACCAACACCGCCGGGGGGAGGCACAATGAGCAGTTCTTC. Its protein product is CASTNTAGGRHNEQFF.

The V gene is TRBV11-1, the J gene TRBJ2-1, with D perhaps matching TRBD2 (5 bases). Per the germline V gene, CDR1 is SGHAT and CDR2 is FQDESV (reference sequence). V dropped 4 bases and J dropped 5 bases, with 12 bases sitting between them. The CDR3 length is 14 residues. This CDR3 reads CASSSQDGDNEQFF. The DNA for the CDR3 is TGTGCCAGCAGCTCTCAGGACGGGGACAATGAGCAGTTCTTC.

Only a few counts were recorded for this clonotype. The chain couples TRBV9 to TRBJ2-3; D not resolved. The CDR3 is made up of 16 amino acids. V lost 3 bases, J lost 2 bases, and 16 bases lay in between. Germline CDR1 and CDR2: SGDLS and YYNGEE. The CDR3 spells CASSAAPSHTTDTQYF. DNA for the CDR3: TGTGCCAGCAGCGCAGCACCTAGTCACACCACAGATACGCAGTATTTT.

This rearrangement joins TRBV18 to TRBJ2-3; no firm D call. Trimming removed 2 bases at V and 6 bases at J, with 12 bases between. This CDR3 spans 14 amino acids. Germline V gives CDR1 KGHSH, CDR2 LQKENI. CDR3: CASSPGLVGDTQYF. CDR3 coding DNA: TGTGCCAGCTCACCAGGGCTGGTGGGGGATACGCAGTATTTT.

The CDR3 bases are TGTGCCAGCAGTTTTGGAGGAAAATGGACTGAAGCTTTCTTT. Amino acids: CASSFGGKWTEAFF. The gene calls are TRBV12-3 or TRBV12-4 and TRBJ1-1; D gene uncertain. The ends were cut back, 3 bases at V and 5 bases at J, with 13 bases in the middle. This CDR3 spans 14 amino acids.

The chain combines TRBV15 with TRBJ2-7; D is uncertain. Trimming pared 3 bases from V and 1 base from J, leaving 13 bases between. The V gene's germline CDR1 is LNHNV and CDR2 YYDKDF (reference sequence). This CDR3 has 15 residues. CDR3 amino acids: CATSSGPGGSYEQYF. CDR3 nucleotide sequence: TGTGCCACCAGCAGCGGGCCTGGTGGGTCCTACGAGCAGTACTTC.

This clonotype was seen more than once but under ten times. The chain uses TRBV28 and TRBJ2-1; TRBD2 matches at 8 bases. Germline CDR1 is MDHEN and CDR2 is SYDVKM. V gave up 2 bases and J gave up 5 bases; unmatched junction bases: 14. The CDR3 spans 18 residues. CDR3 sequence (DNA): TGTGCCAGCAGTTTACGCGGGAGGACGGGTAATTTCAACAATGAGCAGTTCTTC. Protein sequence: CASSLRGRTGNFNNEQFF.

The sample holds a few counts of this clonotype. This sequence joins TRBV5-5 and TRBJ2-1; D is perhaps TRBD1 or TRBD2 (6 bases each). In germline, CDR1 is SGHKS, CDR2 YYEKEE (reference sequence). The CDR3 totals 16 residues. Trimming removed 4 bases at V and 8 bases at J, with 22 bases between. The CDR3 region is CASSPELLGGIDEQFF. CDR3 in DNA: TGTGCCAGCAGCCCGGAACTGTTGGGGGGCATCGATGAGCAGTTCTTC. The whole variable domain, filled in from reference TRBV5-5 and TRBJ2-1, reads DAGVTQSPTHLIKTRGQQVTLRCSPISGHKSVSWYQQVLGQGPQFIFQYYEKEERGRGNFPDRFSARQFPNYSSELNVNALLLGDSALYLCASSPELLGGIDEQFFGPGTRLTVL.

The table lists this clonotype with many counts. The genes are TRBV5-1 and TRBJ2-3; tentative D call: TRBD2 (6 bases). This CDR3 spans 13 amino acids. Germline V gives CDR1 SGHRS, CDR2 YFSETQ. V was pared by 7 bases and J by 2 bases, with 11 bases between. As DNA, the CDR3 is TGCGCCAGCGGGACTCCTTCCACAGATACGCAGTATTTT. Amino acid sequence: CASGTPSTDTQYF.

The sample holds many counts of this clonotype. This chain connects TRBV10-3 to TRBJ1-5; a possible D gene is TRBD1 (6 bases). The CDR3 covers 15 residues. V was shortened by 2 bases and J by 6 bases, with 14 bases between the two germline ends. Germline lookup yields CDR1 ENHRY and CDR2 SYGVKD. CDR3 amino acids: CAISEERAGVQPQHF. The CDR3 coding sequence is TGTGCCATCAGTGAGGAGAGGGCAGGGGTTCAGCCCCAGCATTTT.

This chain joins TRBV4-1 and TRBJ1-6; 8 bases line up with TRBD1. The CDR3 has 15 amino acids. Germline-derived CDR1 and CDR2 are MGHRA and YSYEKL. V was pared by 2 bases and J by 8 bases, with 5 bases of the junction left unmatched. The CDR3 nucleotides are TGCGCCAGCAGCCAAACCGGGACAGGAGATTCACCCCTCCACTTT. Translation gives CASSQTGTGDSPLHF.

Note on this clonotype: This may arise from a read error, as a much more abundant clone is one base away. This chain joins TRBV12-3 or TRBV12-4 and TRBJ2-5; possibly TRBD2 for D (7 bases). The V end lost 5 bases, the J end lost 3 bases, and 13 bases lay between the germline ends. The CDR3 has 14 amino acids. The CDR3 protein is CASSVGGAKETQYF. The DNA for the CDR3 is TGTGCCAGCAGTGTAGGGGGGGCGAAAGAGACCCAGTACTTC.

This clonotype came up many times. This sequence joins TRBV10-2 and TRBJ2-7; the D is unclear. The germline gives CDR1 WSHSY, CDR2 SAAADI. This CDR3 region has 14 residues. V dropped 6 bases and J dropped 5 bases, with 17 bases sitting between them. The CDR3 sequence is CASRDPTVFNEQYF. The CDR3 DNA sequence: TGCGCCAGCAGGGATCCGACGGTGTTCAACGAGCAGTACTTC.

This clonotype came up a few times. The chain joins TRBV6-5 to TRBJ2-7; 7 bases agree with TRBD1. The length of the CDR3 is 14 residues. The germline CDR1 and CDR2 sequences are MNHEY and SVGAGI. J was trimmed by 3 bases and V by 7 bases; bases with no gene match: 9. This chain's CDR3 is CASKVNRGDYEQYF. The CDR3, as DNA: TGTGCCAGCAAAGTGAACAGGGGCGACTACGAGCAGTACTTC.

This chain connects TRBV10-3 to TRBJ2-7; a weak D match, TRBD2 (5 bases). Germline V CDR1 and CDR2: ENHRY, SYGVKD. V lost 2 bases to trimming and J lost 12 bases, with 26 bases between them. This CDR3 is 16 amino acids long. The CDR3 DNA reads TGTGCCATCAGTGAGCCGGATGGACTCTCGTGGGAGACCCGGTACTTC. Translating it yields CAISEPDGLSWETRYF.

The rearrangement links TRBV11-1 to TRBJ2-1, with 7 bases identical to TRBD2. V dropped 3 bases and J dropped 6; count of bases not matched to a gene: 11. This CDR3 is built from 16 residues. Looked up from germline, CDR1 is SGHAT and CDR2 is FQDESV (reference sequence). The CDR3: CASSLDGRRGVNEQFF. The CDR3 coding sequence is TGTGCCAGCAGCTTGGACGGGAGGAGAGGGGTCAATGAGCAGTTCTTC.

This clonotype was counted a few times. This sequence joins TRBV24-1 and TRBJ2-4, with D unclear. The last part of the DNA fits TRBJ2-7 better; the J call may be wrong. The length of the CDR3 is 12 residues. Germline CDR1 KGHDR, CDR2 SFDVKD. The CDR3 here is CATSDESHEQYF. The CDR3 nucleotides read TGTGCCACCAGTGATGAGAGTCACGAGCAGTACTTC.

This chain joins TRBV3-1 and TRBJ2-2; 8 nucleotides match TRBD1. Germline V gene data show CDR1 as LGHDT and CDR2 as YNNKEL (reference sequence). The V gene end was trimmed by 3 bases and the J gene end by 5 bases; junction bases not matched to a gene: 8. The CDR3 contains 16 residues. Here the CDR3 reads CASSHTGQGETGELFF. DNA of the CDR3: TGTGCCAGCAGCCACACAGGACAGGGTGAGACCGGGGAGCTGTTTTTT.

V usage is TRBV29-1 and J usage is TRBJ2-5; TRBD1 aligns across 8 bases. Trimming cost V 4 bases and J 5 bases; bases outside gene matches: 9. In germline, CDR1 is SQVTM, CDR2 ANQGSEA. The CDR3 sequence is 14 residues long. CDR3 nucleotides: TGCAGCGTTGGCAGAGACAGGGGTGCGGAGACCCAGTACTTC. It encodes CSVGRDRGAETQYF. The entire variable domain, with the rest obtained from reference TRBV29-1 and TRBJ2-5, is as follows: SAVISQKPSRDICQRGTSLTIQCQVDSQVTMMFWYRQQPGQSLTLIATANQGSEATYESGFVIDKFPISRPNLTFSTLTVSNMSPEDSSIYLCSVGRDRGAETQYFGPGTRLLVL.

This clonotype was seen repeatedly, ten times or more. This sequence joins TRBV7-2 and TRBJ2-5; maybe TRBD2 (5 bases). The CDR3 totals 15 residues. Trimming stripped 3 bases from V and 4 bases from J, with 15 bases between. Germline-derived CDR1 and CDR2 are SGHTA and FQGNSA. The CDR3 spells CASSFQATGRETQYF. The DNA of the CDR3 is TGTGCCAGCAGCTTTCAAGCGACTGGGAGAGAGACCCAGTACTTC.

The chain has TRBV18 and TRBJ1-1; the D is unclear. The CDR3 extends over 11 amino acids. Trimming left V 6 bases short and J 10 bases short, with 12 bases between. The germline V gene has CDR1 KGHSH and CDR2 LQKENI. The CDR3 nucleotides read TGTGCCAGCTCCCGGGAAGCAGGAGCTTTCTTT. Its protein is CASSREAGAFF.

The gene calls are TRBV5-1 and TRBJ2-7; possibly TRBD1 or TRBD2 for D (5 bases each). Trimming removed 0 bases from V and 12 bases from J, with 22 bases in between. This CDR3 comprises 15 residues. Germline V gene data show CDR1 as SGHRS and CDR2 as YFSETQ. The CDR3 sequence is CASSLEYGGPETRYF. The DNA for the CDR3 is TGCGCCAGCAGCTTGGAATATGGGGGACCAGAGACCCGGTACTTC.

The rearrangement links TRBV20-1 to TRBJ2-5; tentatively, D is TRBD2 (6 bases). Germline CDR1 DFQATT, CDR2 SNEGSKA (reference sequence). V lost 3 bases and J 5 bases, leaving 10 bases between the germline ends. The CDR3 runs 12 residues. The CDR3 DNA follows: TGCAGTGCTAGTCCTAGCGATGAGACCCAGTACTTC. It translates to CSASPSDETQYF.